These 24 T cell receptor beta chains were all obtained from the same sample, sequenced in a study of blood T cells in healthy people across ages. For the second PCR, which ran for roughly 7 to 11 cycles, a sample-barcoded 5' primer and a J-beta primer mix were used. TCRdb itself ran the 5' RACE reads through MiXCR, one entry per CDR3 protein. The sample consists of about 1.4 million distinct CDR3 sequences, 59% of them appearing once. The specimen was blood. The receptors shown here come from a man younger than 35 in good health.

This clonotype was picked up many times. The chain links TRBV7-6 to TRBJ2-7; D remains unclear. The V and J ends lost 1 base and 0 bases respectively, with 10 bases between them. Germline loops: CDR1 SGHVS, CDR2 FNYEAQ. There are 15 residues in the CDR3. As DNA, the CDR3 is TGTGCCAGCAGCTTAGAAGATGGGTTCTCCTACGAGCAGTACTTC. It codes for CASSLEDGFSYEQYF.

J is TRBJ1-2 and V is TRBV27; 7 bases are a match to TRBD1. Looked up from germline, CDR1 is MNHEY and CDR2 is SMNVEV (reference sequence). The CDR3 is made up of 15 amino acids. Losses at the gene ends were 4 bases for V and 2 bases for J; bases not matched to a gene: 7. The CDR3 loop is CASSSPGQANYGYTF. CDR3 in DNA: TGTGCCAGCAGTTCCCCCGGACAGGCGAACTATGGCTACACCTTC.

The table lists this clonotype with a few counts. The chain couples TRBV4-1 to TRBJ1-6, with 9 nucleotides matching TRBD1. The CDR3 extends over 16 amino acids. The V segment lost 0 bases and the J segment 10 bases; nucleotides outside the gene matches: 7. In germline, CDR1 is MGHRA, CDR2 YSYEKL. CDR3 region: CASSQEAPGQGSPLHF. The CDR3, as DNA: TGCGCCAGCAGCCAAGAAGCTCCGGGACAGGGCTCACCCCTCCACTTT.

The chain recombines TRBV27 with TRBJ1-2, with unresolved D. The germline V and J ends were trimmed by 0 bases and 6 bases, with 8 bases remaining between them. The germline gives CDR1 MNHEY, CDR2 SMNVEV (reference sequence). This CDR3 spans 13 amino acids. CDR3 DNA sequence: TGTGCCAGCAGTTTATCGGGGTTACATGGCTACACCTTC. Its protein is CASSLSGLHGYTF.

This clonotype was detected many times. The gene calls are TRBV6-5 and TRBJ2-5; 7 nucleotides align to TRBD2. Germline trimming cut 0 bases from V and 5 bases from J; bases unmatched to any gene: 3. The germline CDR1 and CDR2 sequences are MNHEY and SVGAGI. CDR3 length: 14 residues. The CDR3 loop is CASSYSTGGETQYF. The CDR3 region has the DNA TGTGCCAGCAGTTACTCGACGGGGGGTGAGACCCAGTACTTC.

The rearrangement joins TRBV25-1 to TRBJ2-6; D perhaps matches TRBD1 (5 bases). Trimming took off 10 bases at V and 9 bases at J, with 13 bases between the two ends. The germline V gene has CDR1 MGHDK and CDR2 SYGVNS. The CDR3 has 12 amino acids. CDR3 region: CATLSGHNVLTF. The CDR3 DNA sequence: TGTGCCACCCTTTCAGGGCACAACGTCCTGACTTTC.

This clonotype was seen only a few times. This sequence joins TRBV6-1 and TRBJ2-1, with unresolved D. V lost 1 base, J lost 5 bases, and 3 bases lay in between. CDR3 length equals 12 residues. CDR1 MNHNS and CDR2 SASEGT come from the germline V gene. CDR3: CASSEDDNEQFF. The CDR3, as DNA: TGTGCCAGCAGTGAAGACGACAATGAGCAGTTCTTC.

This clonotype turned up a few times. The V call is TRBV5-5, the J call TRBJ1-1, with 9 positions matching TRBD1. Germline V gene sequence: CDR1 SGHKS, CDR2 YYEKEE (reference sequence). V shed 4 bases, J shed 6 bases, and the junction held 7 bases outside the gene matches. The CDR3 contains 14 residues. Written as DNA, the CDR3 is TGTGCCAGCAGCGCCGGACAGGGGATCCCTGAAGCTTTCTTT. Translated, it gives CASSAGQGIPEAFF.

The rearrangement uses TRBV27 and TRBJ2-7; D possibly corresponds to TRBD2 (6 bases). CDR3 length: 14 amino acids. Germline V gene data show CDR1 as MNHEY and CDR2 as SMNVEV (reference sequence). Between the trimmed V and J ends, which lost 5 bases and 7 bases, there was a span of 18 bases. CDR3 sequence (DNA): TGTGCCAGCAGTGACGGGACTTCAGGGTGGGAGCAGTACTTC. Its protein is CASSDGTSGWEQYF.

As for this clonotype: Germline and junction disagree at one end, which may indicate a read error. The chain has TRBV6-5 and TRBJ1-1, with no clear D. The CDR3 has 14 residues. Germline V gives CDR1 MNHEY, CDR2 SVGAGI. The CDR3 DNA is TGTGCCAGCAGTGACTCGAGGCAGAACACTGAAGCTTTCTTT. Amino acid sequence: CASSDSRQNTEAFF.

In DNA form, the CDR3 reads TGCGCCAGCAGGCTAGCTAGCGGGGAGCTGTACGAGCAGTACTTC. Translated: CASRLASGELYEQYF. This chain links TRBV4-1 with TRBJ2-7; 9 nucleotides agree with TRBD2. V shed 6 bases, J shed 4 bases, and the junction held 10 bases outside the gene matches. Per germline, CDR1 MGHRA and CDR2 YSYEKL. This CDR3 has 15 residues.

This clonotype has a single count. V is TRBV20-1 and J is TRBJ2-1; maybe TRBD2 (6 bases). Trimming took off 0 bases at V and 7 bases at J, with 19 bases between the two ends. This CDR3 comprises 16 residues. Germline V CDR1 and CDR2: DFQATT, SNEGSKA (reference sequence). CDR3 sequence: CSARDTFRTTTNEQFF. CDR3 sequence (DNA): TGCAGTGCTAGAGATACATTTCGGACTACCACAAATGAGCAGTTCTTC.

The CDR3 nucleotides are TGTGCCAGCAGCTTCGCGGGAGTAACAGATACGCAGTATTTT. Protein sequence: CASSFAGVTDTQYF. The rearrangement uses TRBV7-2 and TRBJ2-3, with 7 positions matching TRBD2. The CDR3 runs to 14 residues. Looked up from germline, CDR1 is SGHTA and CDR2 is FQGNSA. Losses at the gene ends were 3 bases for V and 3 bases for J; bases not matched to a gene: 3.

Remarks on this clonotype: The junction departs from germline at one end; a sequencing error may be responsible. The CDR3 sequence is CTSSSGVMSGSTQTQYF. For the CDR3, the DNA is TGCACCAGCAGCTCCGGGGTTATGAGCGGGAGTACCCAGACCCAGTACTTC. The chain carries TRBV5-1 and TRBJ2-5; TRBD2 agrees at 8 bases. This CDR3 has 17 residues. Germline V lookup: CDR1 SGHRS, CDR2 YFSETQ.

The rearrangement joins TRBV27 to TRBJ2-7; TRBD2 agrees at 11 bases. The V and J ends lost 0 bases and 5 bases, in that order; junction bases with no gene match: 3. Germline lookup yields CDR1 MNHEY and CDR2 SMNVEV (reference sequence). The CDR3 extends over 15 amino acids. The CDR3 DNA follows: TGTGCCAGCAGTTTATCCGTAGCGGGGGGGCACGAGCAGTACTTC. Translated, it gives CASSLSVAGGHEQYF.

Only a few counts were recorded for this clonotype. V usage is TRBV7-9 and J usage is TRBJ2-7, with 7 bases fitting TRBD1. V was clipped by 2 bases and J by 3 bases; unmatched bases: 1. The CDR3 covers 13 residues. Germline-derived CDR1 and CDR2 are SEHNR and FQNEAQ (reference sequence). The CDR3 nucleotides read TGTGCCAGCAGCTTACAGGGGGACTACGAGCAGTACTTC. This translates into CASSLQGDYEQYF.

The V gene is TRBV6-2 or TRBV6-3, the J gene TRBJ2-1, with D perhaps matching TRBD1 or TRBD2 (5 bases each). The tail of the sequence fits TRBJ2-7 better, so the J call may be wrong. This CDR3 is 14 amino acids long. Germline V gene lookup returns CDR1 MNHEY and CDR2 SVGEGT. CDR3 loop: CASCFGGSYNEQYF. The CDR3 coding sequence is TGTGCCAGCTGCTTTGGGGGTTCCTACAATGAGCAGTACTTC.

This clonotype has just a few counts. This rearrangement joins TRBV27 to TRBJ2-7, with a possible D match to TRBD2 (6 bases). Germline V gene sequence: CDR1 MNHEY, CDR2 SMNVEV (reference sequence). This CDR3 is 16 amino acids long. With 3 bases removed from V and 2 bases from J, the gap between germline ends came to 17 bases. CDR3 sequence: CASSFLGRRDPYEQYF. The CDR3 region has the DNA TGTGCCAGCAGTTTCTTAGGGCGGAGGGATCCCTACGAGCAGTACTTC.

V is TRBV20-1 and J is TRBJ2-7, with a tentative D call TRBD2 (5 bases). The CDR3 is 16 amino acids. Germline assignment: CDR1 DFQATT and CDR2 SNEGSKA (reference sequence). Trimming stripped 2 bases from V and 0 bases from J, with 17 bases between. The CDR3 loop reads CSARYIEAAASYEQYF. In nucleotides, the CDR3 is TGCAGTGCTAGATACATAGAAGCGGCTGCCTCCTACGAGCAGTACTTC.

The chain recombines TRBV2 with TRBJ2-7, with 8 bases identical to TRBD2. The CDR3 loop spans 14 amino acids. CDR1 and CDR2 from the germline V gene are SNHLY and FYNNEI. Losses at the gene ends were 5 bases for V and 3 bases for J; bases not matched to a gene: 6. CDR3 in DNA: TGTGCCAGCAGTTGGACTAGCAGATACTACGAGCAGTACTTC. Translation gives CASSWTSRYYEQYF.

There are many counts of this clonotype. J is TRBJ1-5 and V is TRBV11-2; TRBD1 agrees at 9 bases. The CDR3 is made up of 16 amino acids. The germline gives CDR1 SGHAT, CDR2 FQNNGV. V dropped 3 bases and J dropped 7; count of bases not matched to a gene: 10. In DNA, the CDR3 is TGTGCCAGCAGCTTGGGGACAGGGAGGGACAGGCAGCCCCAGCATTTT. This sequence encodes CASSLGTGRDRQPQHF.

This clonotype was counted only a few times. The chain is built from TRBV3-1 and TRBJ1-1; no clear D. The germline V gene encodes CDR1 LGHDT and CDR2 YNNKEL (reference sequence). The CDR3 has 12 amino acids. Trimming cost V 2 bases and J 1 base, with 2 bases left between them. The CDR3 protein is CASSQSNTEAFF. The CDR3 region has the DNA TGTGCCAGCAGCCAATCGAACACTGAAGCTTTCTTT.

This clonotype was observed a few times. The chain employs TRBV7-2 and TRBJ1-5; a weak D match, TRBD1 (5 bases). The length of the CDR3 is 15 residues. Between the trimmed V and J ends, which lost 1 base and 2 bases, there was a span of 9 bases. Germline-derived CDR1 and CDR2 are SGHTA and FQGNSA. This CDR3 is CASSLGGGRNQPQHF. CDR3 coding DNA: TGTGCCAGCAGCTTAGGGGGGGGTCGCAATCAGCCCCAGCATTTT. Full variable domain (outside the CDR3, taken from reference TRBV7-2 and TRBJ1-5): GAGVSQSPSNKVTEKGKDVELRCDPISGHTALYWYRQSLGQGLEFLIYFQGNSAPDKSGLPSDRFSAERTGGSVSTLTIQRTQQEDSAVYLCASSLGGGRNQPQHFGDGTRLSIL.

This rearrangement joins TRBV4-1 to TRBJ2-1, with a tentative D call TRBD2 (6 bases). CDR3 length: 16 residues. Germline CDR1 and CDR2: MGHRA and YSYEKL. The V and J ends lost 0 bases and 4 bases respectively, with 13 bases between them. The CDR3 loop is CASSQEEGRRYNEQFF. In nucleotides, the CDR3 is TGCGCCAGCAGCCAAGAGGAGGGGAGGAGATACAATGAGCAGTTCTTC.